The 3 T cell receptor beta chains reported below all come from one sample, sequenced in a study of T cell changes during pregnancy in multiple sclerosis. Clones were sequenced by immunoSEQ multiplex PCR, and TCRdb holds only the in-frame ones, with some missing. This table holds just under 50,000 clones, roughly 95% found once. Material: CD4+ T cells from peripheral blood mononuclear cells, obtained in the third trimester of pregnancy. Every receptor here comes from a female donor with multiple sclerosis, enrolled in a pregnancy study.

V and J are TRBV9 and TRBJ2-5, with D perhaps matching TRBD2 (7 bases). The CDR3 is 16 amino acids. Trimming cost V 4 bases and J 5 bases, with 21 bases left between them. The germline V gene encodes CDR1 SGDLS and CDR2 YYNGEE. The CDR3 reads CASSLEGGLSPETQYF. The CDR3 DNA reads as TGTGCCAGCAGCCTCGAGGGGGGACTAAGCCCGGAGACCCAGTACTTC.

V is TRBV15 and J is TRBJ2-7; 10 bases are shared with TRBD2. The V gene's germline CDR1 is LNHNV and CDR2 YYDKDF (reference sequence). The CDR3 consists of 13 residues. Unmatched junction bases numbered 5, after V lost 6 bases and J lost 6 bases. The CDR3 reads CATRASGGGEQYF. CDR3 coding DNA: TGTGCCACCAGGGCCAGCGGGGGGGGCGAGCAGTACTTC.

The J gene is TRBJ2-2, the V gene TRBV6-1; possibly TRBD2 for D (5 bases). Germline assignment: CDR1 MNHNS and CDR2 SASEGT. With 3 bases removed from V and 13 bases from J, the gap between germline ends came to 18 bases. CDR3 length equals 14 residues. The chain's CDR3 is CASSENGRPGSLFF. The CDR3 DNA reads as TGTGCCAGCAGTGAGAATGGGCGCCCGGGGTCGCTGTTTTTT.